The 20 T cell receptor beta chains reported below all come from one sample, sequenced in a study of tissue T cells after allogeneic stem cell transplantation. Sequencing used immunoSEQ multiplex PCR; TCRdb keeps in-frame clones, though not all of them. The sample carries 45,000 to 50,000 clones, nearly 75% recorded once. Sequencing was carried out using sorted cells pooled from one or two spleens. All receptors come from a pool of C57BL/6 mice in good health.

Comments on this clone: The genes and germline here are from mouse. The CDR3 end is not reached by the read, which stops 1 residue before it; the germline J gene fills it in. The rearrangement uses TRBV3 and TRBJ2-5, with D possibly TRBD1 on 6 matching bases. V lost 1 base and J 6 bases, leaving 14 bases between the germline ends. Germline V lookup: CDR1 SNHLY, CDR2 FYNGKV (reference sequence). The CDR3 is made up of 15 amino acids. The CDR3 spells CASSLVQGRSDTQYF. The sequenced part of the CDR3 DNA is TGTGCCAGCAGCTTAGTGCAGGGGAGGAGTGACACCCAGTAC.

A remark on this clone: The germline and genes are mouse ones. The DNA ends 1 residue before the CDR3 does, and the rest of the CDR3 is filled in from the germline J gene. The V gene is TRBV3, the J gene TRBJ2-5; 8 nucleotides line up with TRBD2. Germline-derived CDR1 and CDR2 are SNHLY and FYNGKV (reference sequence). V was clipped by 2 bases and J by 6 bases; unmatched bases: 4. The length of the CDR3 is 14 residues. This CDR3 is CASSLTGGRDTQYF. The sequenced part of the CDR3 DNA is TGTGCCAGCAGCTTAACTGGGGGTCGGGACACCCAGTAC.

Comment on this clone: Germline and genes: mouse. The DNA ends 1 residue before the CDR3 does, and the rest of the CDR3 is filled in from the germline J gene. The genes are TRBV13-2 and TRBJ1-1; no clear D gene. This CDR3 region has 14 residues. Between the trimmed V and J ends, which lost 2 bases and 1 base, there was a span of 9 bases. Per the germline V gene, CDR1 is NNHNN and CDR2 is SYGAGS (reference sequence). Incomplete CDR3 DNA: TGTGCCAGCGGTGAGCCAAAAATAAACACAGAAGTCTTC. Its translation is CASGEPKINTEVF. Given in full, the CDR3 is CASGEPKINTEVFF.

On this clone itself: Genes here carry mouse names. The read ends 1 residue shy of where the CDR3 ends; the end is completed using the germline J gene. The chain couples TRBV2 to TRBJ1-3; 9 nucleotides align to TRBD1. The CDR3 contains 16 residues. The germline V gene has CDR1 LGHNA and CDR2 YSYQKL. Unmatched junction bases numbered 4, after V lost 4 bases and J lost 0 bases. The CDR3 here is CASSRGQGGSGNTLYF. The sequenced part of the CDR3 DNA is TGTGCCAGCAGCCGGGGACAGGGAGGTTCTGGAAATACGCTCTAT. Looking up the rest from reference TRBV2 and TRBJ1-3 gives the full variable domain: DPKIIQKPKYLVAVTGSEKILICEQYLGHNAMYWYRQSAKKPLEFMFSYSYQKLMDNQTASSRFQPQSSKKNHLDLQITALKPDDSATYFCASSRGQGGSGNTLYFGEGSRLIVV.

Details on this clone: Gene names follow the mouse nomenclature. The CDR3 is cut off 1 residue early in the read; its end comes from the germline J gene. The chain has TRBV3 and TRBJ1-4; possibly TRBD1 for D (6 bases). The germline V gene encodes CDR1 SNHLY and CDR2 FYNGKV (reference sequence). V was pared by 5 bases and J by 6 bases, with 10 bases between. CDR3 length: 13 residues. CDR3 bases read: TGTGCCAGCAGCCCGACAGGACACGAAAGATTATTT. It translates to CASSPTGHERLF. The complete CDR3 protein is CASSPTGHERLFF.

About this clone itself: Gene names refer to mouse genes. The read gets to within 1 residue of the CDR3 end, and the germline J gene fills in the rest. The V and J genes are TRBV15 and TRBJ2-2; tentatively, D is TRBD1 (6 bases). The CDR3 is 14 amino acids. Trimming left V 3 bases short and J 12 bases short, with 17 bases between. Germline CDR1 SGHND, CDR2 FRSKSL. CDR3 loop: CASSFRDTQRKLYF. The sequenced CDR3 bases are TGTGCCAGCAGTTTCCGGGACACCCAGAGGAAGCTCTAC.

Comment on this clone: Gene names and germline refer to mouse. From the germline J gene comes the end of the CDR3, since the read stops 1 residue before it. The V call is TRBV31, the J call TRBJ2-2; 8 bases agree with TRBD2. This CDR3 contains 16 residues. The junction had 6 bases not matched to a gene; V was cut back by 1 base and J by 2 bases. Germline CDR1 and CDR2: GKSSPN and SITVG. The covered CDR3 bases are TGTGCCTGGAGTCCCCGGCCTGGGGGGAACACCGGGCAGCTCTAC. It yields the protein CAWSPRPGGNTGQLY. The entire CDR3 protein reads CAWSPRPGGNTGQLYF.

Remarks on this clone: The gene symbols are mouse symbols. The read ends 1 residue shy of where the CDR3 ends; the end is completed using the germline J gene. The chain recombines TRBV15 with TRBJ2-3; unclear D gene. V lost 1 base and J lost 5, with 1 base in between. The germline V gene encodes CDR1 SGHND and CDR2 FRSKSL. This CDR3 has 11 amino acids. The sequenced part of the CDR3 DNA is TGTGCCAGCAGTTTAGAAGAAACGCTGTAT. As protein: CASSLEETLY. The full CDR3 protein is CASSLEETLYF.

On this clone: The gene names here belong to mouse. The missing CDR3 end, 1 residue past where the read stops, is filled in from the germline J gene. V usage is TRBV3 and J usage is TRBJ1-2; D ambiguous. V was pared by 1 base and J by 4 bases, with 4 bases between. Germline loops: CDR1 SNHLY, CDR2 FYNGKV (reference sequence). This CDR3 comprises 12 residues. The part of the CDR3 DNA that was read is TGTGCCAGCAGCTTAGTCGGCTCCGACTACACC. Its protein product is CASSLVGSDYT. Given in full, the CDR3 is CASSLVGSDYTF.

As regards this clone: Mouse gene names and germline throughout. Read data end 1 residue before the CDR3 end; the end is taken from the germline J gene. The chain carries TRBV1 and TRBJ2-4, with D perhaps TRBD1 (6 bases). The CDR3 is 15 amino acids. CDR1 is NSQYPW and CDR2 is LRSPGD in the germline V gene (reference sequence). Trimming cost V 4 bases and J 2 bases, with 13 bases left between them. CDR3 in amino acids: CTCSVTGHLQNTLYF. The sequenced part of the CDR3 DNA is TGCACCTGCAGTGTAACGGGACATCTTCAAAACACCTTGTAC.

A remark on this clone: Gene names and germline match the mouse. Sequencing ends 1 residue short of the CDR3 end; the germline J gene provides the rest. The V call is TRBV13-2, the J call TRBJ1-1; TRBD1 might be the D (6 bases). V shed 5 bases and J shed 4 bases, with 12 bases lying between them. The CDR3 sequence is 13 residues long. CDR1 NNHNN and CDR2 SYGAGS come from the germline V gene (reference sequence). The part of the CDR3 DNA that was read is TGTGCCAGCGGAAGGACAGCGCGCACAGAAGTCTTC. The encoded protein is CASGRTARTEVF. The CDR3 as a whole reads CASGRTARTEVFF.

Of note for this clone: Germline and genes: mouse. The read comes to an end 1 residue before the CDR3 does, leaving the germline J gene to fill in the end. The chain recombines TRBV26 with TRBJ2-1; 7 bases align to TRBD2. Losses at the gene ends were 2 bases for V and 4 bases for J; bases not matched to a gene: 2. CDR1 and CDR2 (germline): KGHPV, FQNQEV (reference sequence). The CDR3 runs 14 residues. CDR3 region: CASSLLGDYAEQFF. The sequenced CDR3 bases are TGTGCCAGCAGTCTGCTGGGGGATTATGCTGAGCAGTTC.

A word on this clone: Genes and germline come from the mouse. The CDR3 goes on 1 residue after the read ends, and that part is filled in from the germline J gene. V is TRBV13-2 and J is TRBJ1-3; D is uncertain. Germline loops: CDR1 NNHNN, CDR2 SYGAGS (reference sequence). Trimming removed 0 bases from V and 0 bases from J, with 4 bases in between. The CDR3 length is 14 residues. CDR3 in amino acids: CASGDVDSGNTLYF. CDR3 DNA (partial): TGTGCCAGCGGTGATGTAGATTCTGGAAATACGCTCTAT.

To note about this clone: The gene names given are mouse names. Sequencing ends 1 residue short of the CDR3 end; the germline J gene provides the rest. The chain uses TRBV16 and TRBJ2-7, with D perhaps being TRBD1 or TRBD2 (5 bases each). Trimming cost V 2 bases and J 6 bases, with 8 bases left between them. This CDR3 has 12 amino acids. Germline CDR1 reads SGHSA; CDR2 reads FRNQAP. The CDR3 sequence is CASSLPGPEQYF. The sequenced CDR3 bases are TGTGCAAGCAGCTTACCGGGACCTGAACAGTAC. Full variable domain (missing parts from reference TRBV16 and TRBJ2-7): NAGVIQTPRHKVTGKGQEATLWCEPISGHSAVFWYRQTIVQGLEFLTYFRNQAPIDDSGMPKERFSAQMPNQSHSTLKIQSTQPQDSAVYLCASSLPGPEQYFGPGTRLTVL.

In regard to this clone: Gene names are the mouse ones. Read sequence stops 1 residue before the CDR3 end, and the germline J gene provides the missing end. The genes are TRBV17 and TRBJ2-5; D ambiguous. Per the germline V gene, CDR1 is MNHDT and CDR2 is YYDKIL. The CDR3 is 15 residues long. With 0 bases removed from V and 0 bases from J, the gap between germline ends came to 7 bases. This CDR3 reads CASSRDPVNQDTQYF. The DNA read from the CDR3 is TGTGCTAGCAGTAGAGATCCAGTTAACCAAGACACCCAGTAC. The full variable domain, rest sourced from reference TRBV17 and TRBJ2-5, is DTTVKQNPRYKLARVGKPVNLICSQTMNHDTMYWYQKKPNQAPKLLLFYYDKILNREADTFEKFQSSRPNNSFCSLYIGSAGLEYSAMYLCASSRDPVNQDTQYFGPGTRLLVL.

This clone was detected only once. These gene names are mouse names. The read terminates 1 residue ahead of where the CDR3 ends, so the germline J gene completes it. The chain couples TRBV16 to TRBJ1-1, with 7 bases identical to TRBD1. After removal of 4 bases from V and 4 bases from J, the junction contained 3 bases not matched to a gene. The CDR3 covers 13 residues. Germline-derived CDR1 and CDR2 are SGHSA and FRNQAP. The DNA read from the CDR3 is TGTGCAAGCAGCTCAGGGGGGCGCACAGAAGTCTTC. It yields the protein CASSSGGRTEVF. The entire CDR3 is CASSSGGRTEVFF.

This clone has just a few counts. Any gene name here is a mouse gene name. Distinct nucleotide sequences in the sample also encode this CDR3. The CDR3 sequence is CASSPGGYEQYF. The sequenced part of the CDR3 DNA is TGTGCCAGCAGCCCCGGGGGATATGAACAGTAC. The chain is built from TRBV3 and TRBJ2-7; D tentatively fits TRBD1 or TRBD2 (5 bases each). The read terminates 1 residue ahead of where the CDR3 ends, so the germline J gene completes it. Germline V gives CDR1 SNHLY, CDR2 FYNGKV (reference sequence). Trimming removed 5 bases at V and 4 bases at J, with 9 bases between. CDR3 length equals 12 residues. The full variable domain, in which reference TRBV3 and TRBJ2-7 provide the parts outside the CDR3, is GPKVLQIPSHQIIDMGQMVTLNCDPVSNHLYFYWYKQILGQQMEFLVNFYNGKVMEKSKLFKDQFSVERPDGSYFTLKIQPTALEDSAVYFCASSPGGYEQYFGPGTRLTVL.

Of note for this clone: Mouse gene names apply. The observed sequence ends 1 residue before the CDR3 terminus, with the missing tail filled in from the germline J gene. The gene calls are TRBV31 and TRBJ2-1; 7 bases are a match to TRBD2. This CDR3 contains 14 residues. CDR1 and CDR2 (germline): GKSSPN, SITVG. The junction had 4 bases not matched to a gene; V was cut back by 0 bases and J by 5 bases. The covered CDR3 bases are TGTGCCTGGAGTCTACGGGGGGGGGATGCTGAGCAGTTC. This sequence encodes CAWSLRGGDAEQF. The complete CDR3 protein is CAWSLRGGDAEQFF. Supplemented by reference TRBV31 and TRBJ2-1, the full variable domain reads AQTIHQWPVAEIKAVGSPLSLGCTIKGKSSPNLYWYWQATGGTLQQLFYSITVGQVESVVQLNLSASRPKDDQFILSTEKLLLSHSGFYLCAWSLRGGDAEQFFGPGTRLTVL.

About this clone: Gene names are the mouse ones. The read stops 1 residue short of the end of the CDR3; the missing end is completed from the germline J gene. The chain couples TRBV16 to TRBJ2-4; D is undetermined. V dropped 0 bases and J dropped 5 bases, with 9 bases sitting between them. This CDR3 is built from 14 residues. Germline values: CDR1 SGHSA, CDR2 FRNQAP. The sequenced CDR3 bases are TGTGCAAGCAGCTTAGAAGCAGGAAGAAACACCTTGTAC. It specifies CASSLEAGRNTLY. The whole CDR3 sequence is CASSLEAGRNTLYF.

The sample holds a few counts of this clone. Gene names denote mouse genes. The CDR3 end lies 1 residue beyond the end of the read and is filled in from the germline J gene. The chain recombines TRBV12-2 with TRBJ2-7; 14 positions agree with TRBD2. CDR3 length: 17 residues. Germline CDR1 SGHLS, CDR2 HYDKME. J lost 5 bases, V lost 0 bases, and 8 bases had no gene match. The CDR3 here is CASSLDRDWGGYNEQYF. CDR3 DNA, as far as it was read: TGTGCCAGCTCTCTCGACCGGGACTGGGGGGGCTACAATGAACAGTAC. Full variable domain (remainder filled in from reference TRBV12-2 and TRBJ2-7): NSGVVQSPRYIIKGKGERSILKCIPISGHLSVAWYQQTQGQELKFFIQHYDKMERDKGNLPSRFSVQQFDDYHSEMNMSALELEDSAVYFCASSLDRDWGGYNEQYFGPGTRLTVL.